Below, one T cell receptor beta chain is given with its context. V was clipped by 1 base and J by 5 bases, with 11 bases between them. This CDR3 region has 14 residues. The germline V gene has CDR1 SGHTA and CDR2 FQGNSA. These data belong to a study of blood T cell repertoires in COVID-19. Study in general: Donors in the United States, Italy and Spain gave samples during acute or convalescent COVID-19.

Assay: immunoSEQ multiplex PCR; the TCRdb copy retains only in-frame clones and omits some. The repertoire holds approximately 270,000 clones, with about 87% as singletons. Sample: peripheral blood. This clonotype originated in a woman in her thirties with COVID-19, enrolled during active disease. V usage is TRBV7-2 and J usage is TRBJ2-5; a possible D gene is TRBD1 (7 bases). The CDR3: CASSLGTGGETQYF. The CDR3, as DNA: TGTGCCAGCAGCTTAGGGACAGGAGGGGAGACCCAGTACTTC. Full variable domain (remainder filled in from reference TRBV7-2 and TRBJ2-5): GAGVSQSPSNKVTEKGKDVELRCDPISGHTALYWYRQSLGQGLEFLIYFQGNSAPDKSGLPSDRFSAERTGGSVSTLTIQRTQQEDSAVYLCASSLGTGGETQYFGPGTRLLVL.